This TCR beta chain was captured by sequencing in a study of T cells in Graves' hyperthyroidism and ophthalmopathy. Overall study findings and caveats: Most clonotypes expanded in the thyroid (above 0.001) were also present in blood.

Trimming cost V 6 bases and J 0 bases, with 9 bases left between them. The CDR3 covers 13 residues. CDR1 is MNHNS, CDR2 SASEGT, per germline. Template material for amplifying TCR beta CDR3 regions consisted of RNA transcripts. In the first-round RT-PCR of the TCR CDR3, the HTBI primer set was used. TCRdb called the multiplex PCR reads again in MiXCR, with one record for every CDR3 protein. The sample includes about 420,000 distinct CDR3 sequences, approximately 15% seen only once; the top ten take roughly 15%. This clonotype has more than one count but fewer than ten. Its antigen is still unknown. Diagnoses were made from clinical symptoms, serum measures (thyroxine and TRAb), thyroid ultrasound and orbital computed tomography. The authors obtained PBMCs from about 9.5 ml of fresh peripheral blood.

This receptor was obtained from a woman under 30 with Graves' hyperthyroidism. The sequenced sample consisted of blood. The rearrangement uses TRBV6-1 and TRBJ2-7; D not resolved. This CDR3 reads CASRPTSSYEQYF. The CDR3 bases are TGTGCCAGCAGACCGACGAGCTCCTACGAGCAGTACTTC.